A single sample gave rise to the 14 T cell receptor beta chains below, sequenced in a study of T cells expressing NK-cell markers. TCRdb reprocessed the 5' RACE reads and reports one entry per CDR3 protein, with no DNA. This sample's table has roughly 180,000 distinct CDR3 sequences. Material: blood T cells: a sorted CD56 or NKG2C T cell subset, CD4+ or CD8+ T cells, or bulk PBMC T cells (not recorded which). The receptors come from a man aged 18-75 years in good health.

This chain joins TRBV14 and TRBJ2-1. The CDR3 is made up of 14 amino acids. Per germline, CDR1 SGHDN and CDR2 FVKESK. CDR3 sequence reads: CASSQDGTYNEQFF.

This rearrangement joins TRBV7-6 to TRBJ1-1; TCRdb returns TRBD1, unconfirmable since there is no DNA. The CDR3 is 12 amino acids. In germline, CDR1 is SGHVS, CDR2 FNYEAQ. CDR3 sequence reads: CASSFGGSEAFF.

The J gene is TRBJ2-7, the V gene TRBV20-1. Germline values: CDR1 DFQATT, CDR2 SNEGSKA (reference sequence). The CDR3 has 13 amino acids. Here the CDR3 reads CSARPTASYEQYF.

The V call is TRBV5-6, the J call TRBJ1-2; absent DNA, TCRdb's TRBD1 call cannot be checked. Germline CDR1 SGHDT, CDR2 YYEEEE. This CDR3 is 13 amino acids long. This CDR3 is CASRTGEPYGYTF.

This rearrangement joins TRBV3-1 to TRBJ1-6. Per the germline V gene, CDR1 is LGHDT and CDR2 is YNNKEL (reference sequence). This CDR3 is built from 16 residues. The CDR3 reads CASSQVMASYNSPLHF. The variable domain in full, with the rest retrieved from reference TRBV3-1 and TRBJ1-6, is DTAVSQTPKYLVTQMGNDKSIKCEQNLGHDTMYWYKQDSKKFLKIMFSYNNKELIINETVPNRFSPKSPDKAHLNLHINSLELGDSAVYFCASSQVMASYNSPLHFGNGTRLTVT.

This chain connects TRBV24-1 to TRBJ2-5; with no DNA, the TCRdb D assignment of TRBD1 cannot be verified. The CDR3 covers 12 residues. CDR1 is KGHDR and CDR2 is SFDVKD in the germline V gene. The CDR3: CATGDRGKTQYF.

The V call is TRBV5-4, the J call TRBJ2-7; TCRdb returns TRBD2, unconfirmable since there is no DNA. CDR1 SGHNT and CDR2 YYREEE come from the germline V gene (reference sequence). The CDR3 has 14 amino acids. The CDR3 loop reads CASSFGPMDYEQYF. The entire variable domain, with the rest obtained from reference TRBV5-4 and TRBJ2-7, is as follows: ETGVTQSPTHLIKTRGQQVTLRCSSQSGHNTVSWYQQALGQGPQFIFQYYREEENGRGNFPPRFSGLQFPNYSSELNVNALELDDSALYLCASSFGPMDYEQYFGPGTRLTVT.

The genes are TRBV5-6 and TRBJ2-7; TCRdb gives TRBD2 as the D gene, but with no DNA this cannot be confirmed. Germline CDR1 and CDR2: SGHDT and YYEEEE. The CDR3 is made up of 14 amino acids. The CDR3 protein is CASSSPSGTYEQYF.

The chain has TRBV29-1 and TRBJ2-3; TCRdb lists TRBD2, though no DNA is available to test this call. The CDR3 loop spans 18 amino acids. Germline values: CDR1 SQVTM, CDR2 ANQGSEA. This CDR3 is CSVEGQLAGLSSTDTQYF.

The gene calls are TRBV5-6 and TRBJ2-7; there is no DNA to check the TCRdb D call of TRBD1. From germline, CDR1 is SGHDT and CDR2 YYEEEE. CDR3 length equals 17 residues. The CDR3 sequence: CASNLPGQGLSSYEQYF. The full variable domain, with the rest looked up from reference TRBV5-6 and TRBJ2-7, is DAGVTQSPTHLIKTRGQQVTLRCSPKSGHDTVSWYQQALGQGPQFIFQYYEEEERQRGNFPDRFSGHQFPNYSSELNVNALLLGDSALYLCASNLPGQGLSSYEQYFGPGTRLTVT.

The chain links TRBV27 to TRBJ2-1; TCRdb names TRBD2, which stays unverified in the absence of DNA. The CDR3 has 17 residues. CDR1 and CDR2 from the germline V gene are MNHEY and SMNVEV (reference sequence). This CDR3 reads CASRPDEGLASYNEQFF.

The genes are TRBV9 and TRBJ2-1; TCRdb's D call, TRBD2, is unchecked because there is no DNA. Germline CDR1 reads SGDLS; CDR2 reads YYNGEE. This CDR3 has 14 amino acids. CDR3 residues: CASSVDYLKNEQFF. Full variable domain (rest looked up from reference TRBV9 and TRBJ2-1): DSGVTQTPKHLITATGQRVTLRCSPRSGDLSVYWYQQSLDQGLQFLIQYYNGEERAKGNILERFSAQQFPDLHSELNLSSLELGDSALYFCASSVDYLKNEQFFGPGTRLTVL.

The chain recombines TRBV20-1 with TRBJ1-1. The V gene's germline CDR1 is DFQATT and CDR2 SNEGSKA (reference sequence). There are 15 residues in the CDR3. CDR3: CSARALRVENTEAFF.

The rearrangement links TRBV4-1 to TRBJ1-5; checking the TCRdb D call of TRBD1 is not possible without DNA. The CDR3 is made up of 15 amino acids. CDR1 and CDR2 (germline): MGHRA, YSYEKL. CDR3 loop: CASSQVTGTNQPQHF.